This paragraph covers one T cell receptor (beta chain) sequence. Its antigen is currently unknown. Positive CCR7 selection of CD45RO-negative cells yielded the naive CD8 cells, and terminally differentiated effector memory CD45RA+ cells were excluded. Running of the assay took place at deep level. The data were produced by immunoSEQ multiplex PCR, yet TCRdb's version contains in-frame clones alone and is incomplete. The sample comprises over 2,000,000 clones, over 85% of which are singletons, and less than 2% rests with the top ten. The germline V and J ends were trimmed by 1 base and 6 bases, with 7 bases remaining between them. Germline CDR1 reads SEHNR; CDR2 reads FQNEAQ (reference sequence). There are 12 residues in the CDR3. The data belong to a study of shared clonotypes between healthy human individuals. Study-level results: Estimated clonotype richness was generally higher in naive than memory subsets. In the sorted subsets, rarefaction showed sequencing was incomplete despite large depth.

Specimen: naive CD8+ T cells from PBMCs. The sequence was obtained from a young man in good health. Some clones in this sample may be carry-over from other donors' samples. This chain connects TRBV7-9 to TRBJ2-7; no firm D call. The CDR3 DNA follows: TGTGCCAGCAGCTTAGTTGACGGCGAGCAGTACTTC. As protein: CASSLVDGEQYF.